The 25 T cell receptor beta chains below were found in one sample sequenced in a study of blood T cell repertoires in COVID-19 (dated by TCRdb to 2018 to 2021). Receptors were amplified or captured by the immunoSEQ multiplex PCR assay. TCRdb carries this immuneACCESS record with in-frame sequences only. Its versions omit some clonotypes, under half of them owing to an unresolved V gene in the studies checked, with the rest unexplained. The sample table lists 300,000 to 400,000 clones, roughly 90% of them with a count of one. Of the sample, around 3% falls within the top ten clones. The sample comprised peripheral blood. Receptor source: a woman aged 30 to 39 with COVID-19, enrolled during active disease.

CDR3 in DNA: TGTGCCAGTAGTCTGACGCAGGGGGCGGGAAGACAAGAGACCCAGTACTTC. This encodes CASSLTQGAGRQETQYF. The V call is TRBV19, the J call TRBJ2-5, with 8 bases identical to TRBD1. V shed 5 bases, J shed 2 bases, and the junction held 13 bases outside the gene matches. Germline V gene sequence: CDR1 LNHDA, CDR2 SQIVND (reference sequence). The CDR3 has 17 residues.

A remark on this clone: Germline and junction disagree at one end, which may indicate a read error. The gene calls are TRBV5-4 and TRBJ2-2; 8 bases align to TRBD2. The CDR3 is 14 residues long. Per the germline V gene, CDR1 is SGHNT and CDR2 is YYREEE (reference sequence). Here the CDR3 reads CATSSGSRPGELFF. In DNA, the CDR3 is TGTGCCACCAGCAGCGGGAGTCGACCCGGGGAGCTGTTTTTT.

This chain uses TRBV18 with TRBJ2-7; 8 positions agree with TRBD2. This CDR3 region has 15 residues. With V trimmed by 2 bases and J by 1 base, 4 bases remained unmatched. Looked up from germline, CDR1 is KGHSH and CDR2 is LQKENI. Here the CDR3 DNA reads TGTGCCAGCTCACCAACTAGCGGAGCTTCCTACGAGCAGTACGTC. Its translation is CASSPTSGASYEQYV.

This chain connects TRBV28 to TRBJ2-5; weak D call: TRBD1 (7 bases). Trimming stripped 2 bases from V and 5 bases from J, with 21 bases between. This CDR3 is 17 amino acids long. Germline-derived CDR1 and CDR2 are MDHEN and SYDVKM. The CDR3 spells CASSLQTPGGGVETQYF. The CDR3 nucleotides are TGTGCCAGCAGTTTACAGACCCCAGGGGGAGGAGTGGAGACCCAGTACTTC.

V gene TRBV5-1 combines with J gene TRBJ2-3; TRBD1 matches at 9 bases. The CDR3 spans 17 residues. Per the germline V gene, CDR1 is SGHRS and CDR2 is YFSETQ. The V and J ends lost 0 bases and 6 bases, in that order; junction bases with no gene match: 11. In DNA, the CDR3 is TGCGCCAGCAGCTTGGGACTCCGGGACAGGGAGATCGATACGCAGTATTTT. It encodes CASSLGLRDREIDTQYF.

J is TRBJ2-7 and V is TRBV15; a possible D gene is TRBD2 (6 bases). The CDR3 loop spans 12 amino acids. Germline loops: CDR1 LNHNV, CDR2 YYDKDF (reference sequence). Trimming left V 1 base short and J 7 bases short, with 8 bases between. CDR3 nucleotides: TGTGCCACCAGCAGAGGCGCGGGGGAGCAGTACTTC. This encodes CATSRGAGEQYF.

This chain uses TRBV6-5 with TRBJ2-1; TRBD2 aligns across 12 bases. V trimming: 2 bases; J trimming: 7 bases; junction bases outside the gene matches: 3. The CDR3 runs to 15 residues. Germline CDR1 and CDR2: MNHEY and SVGAGI. The CDR3 nucleotides read TGTGCCAGCAGTTACGCTAGCGGGAGGGGTAATGAGCAGTTCTTC. Protein sequence: CASSYASGRGNEQFF.

The CDR3 sequence is CASSVTAGGSSQYF. The CDR3 DNA follows: TGTGCCAGCAGCGTAACCGCGGGGGGCTCATCCCAGTATTTT. The chain combines TRBV9 with TRBJ2-3; the match to TRBD2 covers 8 bases. The CDR3 has 14 residues. After removal of 1 base from V and 12 bases from J, the junction contained 10 bases not matched to a gene. Germline V gene lookup returns CDR1 SGDLS and CDR2 YYNGEE. Full variable domain (outside the CDR3, taken from reference TRBV9 and TRBJ2-3): DSGVTQTPKHLITATGQRVTLRCSPRSGDLSVYWYQQSLDQGLQFLIQYYNGEERAKGNILERFSAQQFPDLHSELNLSSLELGDSALYFCASSVTAGGSSQYFGPGTRLTVL.

The gene calls are TRBV10-3 and TRBJ2-1; possibly TRBD1 for D (5 bases). The V end was cut by 6 bases, the J end by 5 bases, with 17 bases between. CDR1 is ENHRY and CDR2 is SYGVKD in the germline V gene. The CDR3 runs 15 residues. The CDR3 spells CAISYSTGSDNEQFF. DNA for the CDR3: TGTGCCATCAGCTACTCCACAGGATCGGACAATGAGCAGTTCTTC.

V and J are TRBV5-6 and TRBJ2-3; a weak D match, TRBD1 (8 bases). Trimming took off 4 bases at V and 4 bases at J, with 13 bases between the two ends. Germline-derived CDR1 and CDR2 are SGHDT and YYEEEE. This CDR3 has 14 amino acids. Written as DNA, the CDR3 is TGTGCCAGCAGCCAGGGGGCGGGGGCAGATACGCAGTATTTT. It yields the protein CASSQGAGADTQYF.

J is TRBJ1-2 and V is TRBV6-6; D is undetermined. There are 12 residues in the CDR3. Trimming took 7 bases from V and 6 from J, leaving 12 bases between them. CDR1 is MNHNY, CDR2 SVGAGI, per germline (reference sequence). CDR3 sequence (DNA): TGTGCCAGCACCAAACGGGGAGATGGCTACACCTTC. Its protein product is CASTKRGDGYTF.

The chain combines TRBV3-1 (or the pseudogene TRBV3-2) with TRBJ1-1; possible D gene TRBD1, 6 bases. This CDR3 comprises 13 residues. Trimming left V 4 bases short and J 1 base short, with 7 bases between. The germline V gene has CDR1 LGHDT and CDR2 YNNKEL (reference sequence). The CDR3 reads CASSLRGNTEAFF. CDR3 nucleotide sequence: TGTGCCAGCAGCCTCAGGGGGAACACTGAAGCTTTCTTT.

The rearrangement links TRBV3-1 (or the pseudogene TRBV3-2) to TRBJ2-7, with a possible D match to TRBD1 (5 bases). Germline values: CDR1 LGHDT, CDR2 YNNKEL (reference sequence). The V end lost 4 bases, the J end lost 6 bases, and 13 bases lay between the germline ends. CDR3 length: 13 residues. The CDR3 is CASSPRDRSEQYF. The CDR3 DNA sequence: TGTGCCAGCAGCCCAAGAGACAGAAGCGAGCAGTACTTC.

V is TRBV28 and J is TRBJ1-1; D uncertain. Trimming removed 8 bases from V and 0 bases from J, with 16 bases in between. CDR1 MDHEN and CDR2 SYDVKM come from the germline V gene. The CDR3 loop spans 15 amino acids. The CDR3 DNA follows: TGTGCCAGCCTGAGGCCCCCGACCGTGAACACTGAAGCTTTCTTT. Protein sequence: CASLRPPTVNTEAFF.

This chain uses TRBV19 with TRBJ1-4; the D is unclear. Trimming stripped 4 bases from V and 0 bases from J, with 9 bases between. Germline CDR1 reads LNHDA; CDR2 reads SQIVND (reference sequence). The CDR3 runs 15 residues. For the CDR3, the DNA is TGTGCCAGTAGTACCTACAGTACAACTAATGAAAAACTGTTTTTT. Translation gives CASSTYSTTNEKLFF.

This clone appeared a few times. V and J are TRBV7-9 and TRBJ2-2; 8 nucleotides match TRBD1. The V and J ends lost 5 bases and 1 base, in that order; junction bases with no gene match: 9. The length of the CDR3 is 17 residues. CDR1 is SEHNR, CDR2 FQNEAQ, per germline (reference sequence). CDR3: CASSPRTGIRNTGELFF. The CDR3 bases are TGTGCCAGCAGCCCCCGGACAGGGATAAGGAACACCGGGGAGCTGTTTTTT.

The chain couples TRBV11-2 to TRBJ2-5; perhaps TRBD1 as D (6 bases). V was cut by 2 bases and J by 1 base, with 11 bases left in between. CDR1 and CDR2 from the germline V gene are SGHAT and FQNNGV. The CDR3 has 15 residues. The CDR3 bases are TGTGCCAGCAGCTTACAAACAGGGCCCCAAGAGACCCAGTACTTC. Its protein product is CASSLQTGPQETQYF.

This chain links TRBV6-6 with TRBJ1-1, with D possibly TRBD1 on 5 matching bases. The V end lost 5 bases, the J end lost 11 bases, and 24 bases lay between the germline ends. This CDR3 comprises 15 residues. Germline V gene data show CDR1 as MNHNY and CDR2 as SVGAGI (reference sequence). CDR3 sequence (DNA): TGTGCCAGCAGTAAAAGGGGTAGGCGGTGGATTGGGGCTTTCTTT. This gives the protein CASSKRGRRWIGAFF.

The rearrangement uses TRBV30 and TRBJ1-5; perhaps TRBD1 as D (6 bases). There are 13 residues in the CDR3. Germline V lookup: CDR1 GTSNPN, CDR2 SVGIG (reference sequence). With 3 bases removed from V and 3 bases from J, the gap between germline ends came to 9 bases. The CDR3 spells CAWSSGDNQPQHF. As DNA, the CDR3 is TGTGCCTGGAGCTCAGGGGACAATCAGCCCCAGCATTTT.

The rearrangement uses TRBV4-1 and TRBJ2-2, with D maybe TRBD2 (5 bases). Trimming pared 2 bases from V and 5 bases from J, leaving 6 bases between. Looked up from germline, CDR1 is MGHRA and CDR2 is YSYEKL. The CDR3 length is 13 residues. The chain's CDR3 is CASSQTGTGELFF. The CDR3 nucleotides read TGCGCCAGCAGCCAAACGGGGACCGGGGAGCTGTTTTTT.

V and J are TRBV11-3 and TRBJ1-1; D is possibly TRBD1 (5 bases). Germline V lookup: CDR1 SGHNT, CDR2 YENEEA. This CDR3 has 14 amino acids. V gave up 5 bases and J gave up 4 bases, with 14 bases separating them. The CDR3 DNA follows: TGTGCCAGCAGCACACTCTCGGGGGGCACTGAAGCTTTCTTT. It yields the protein CASSTLSGGTEAFF.

This clone showed up just a few times. The rearrangement joins TRBV3-1 (or the pseudogene TRBV3-2) to TRBJ2-1, with D possibly TRBD2 on 6 matching bases. Trimming took off 2 bases at V and 12 bases at J, with 14 bases between the two ends. The CDR3 runs to 13 residues. Germline CDR1 and CDR2: LGHDT and YNNKEL (reference sequence). CDR3 in amino acids: CASSQRRDAVQFF. DNA of the CDR3: TGTGCCAGCAGCCAAAGGAGGGACGCGGTGCAGTTCTTC.

The chain joins TRBV27 to TRBJ1-6; tentative D call: TRBD1 (6 bases). The CDR3 consists of 18 residues. The V end lost 5 bases, the J end lost 4 bases, and 21 bases lay between the germline ends. Germline V gene data show CDR1 as MNHEY and CDR2 as SMNVEV (reference sequence). The CDR3 DNA reads TGTGCCAGCAGTCCCCGGCGGGGGCGAGGAGAGTATAATTCACCCCTCCACTTT. Amino acid sequence: CASSPRRGRGEYNSPLHF.

This sequence joins TRBV6-5 and TRBJ1-1; D perhaps matches TRBD1 (6 bases). Germline CDR1 is MNHEY and CDR2 is SVGAGI. This CDR3 has 11 amino acids. Trimming cost V 6 bases and J 8 bases, with 10 bases left between them. CDR3 DNA: TGTGCCAGCAGGTTAGACAGGGAAGCTTTCTTT. Its translation: CASRLDREAFF.

The V call is TRBV7-2, the J call TRBJ1-2; 9 positions match TRBD1. Germline assignment: CDR1 SGHTA and CDR2 FQGNSA. V lost 5 bases, J lost 4 bases, and 11 bases stayed unmatched. The CDR3 is 16 amino acids. The DNA of the CDR3 is TGTGCCAGCAGCCACCACAGGGGGCAGAATCCCTATGGCTACACCTTC. The encoded protein is CASSHHRGQNPYGYTF.